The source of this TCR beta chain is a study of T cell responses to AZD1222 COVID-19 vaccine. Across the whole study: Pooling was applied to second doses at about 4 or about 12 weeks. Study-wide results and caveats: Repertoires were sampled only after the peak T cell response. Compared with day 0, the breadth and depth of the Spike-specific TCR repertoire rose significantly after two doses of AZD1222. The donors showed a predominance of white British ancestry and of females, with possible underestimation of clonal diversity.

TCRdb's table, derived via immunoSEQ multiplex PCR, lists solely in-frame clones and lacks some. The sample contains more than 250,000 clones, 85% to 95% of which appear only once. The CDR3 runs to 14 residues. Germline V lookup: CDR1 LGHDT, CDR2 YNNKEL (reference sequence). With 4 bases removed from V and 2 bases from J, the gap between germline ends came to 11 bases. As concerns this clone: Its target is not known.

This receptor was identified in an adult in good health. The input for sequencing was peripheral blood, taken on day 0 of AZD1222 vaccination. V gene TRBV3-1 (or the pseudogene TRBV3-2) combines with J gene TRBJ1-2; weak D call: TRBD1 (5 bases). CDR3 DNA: TGTGCCAGCAGCCCAAGGAGGACAAACTATGGCTACACCTTC. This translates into CASSPRRTNYGYTF.